The 17 T cell receptor beta chains below come from one sample, sequenced in a study of T cells in Graves' hyperthyroidism and ophthalmopathy. RNA transcripts were the template for amplifying TCR beta CDR3 regions. Researchers ran a first-round RT-PCR on the TCR CDR3 using the HTBI primer set. TCRdb re-derived calls from the multiplex PCR reads in MiXCR, one entry per CDR3 protein. Altogether 240,000 or so distinct CDR3 sequences are present, 16% being singletons, with the ten largest covering approximately 30%. The material sequenced was blood. The receptors were sampled from a woman aged 18-30 years with Graves' ophthalmopathy.

In this sample, this clonotype turned up a few times. The chain carries TRBV11-2 and TRBJ1-6; 7 nucleotides match TRBD1. Losses at the gene ends were 4 bases for V and 5 bases for J; bases not matched to a gene: 8. Per the germline V gene, CDR1 is SGHAT and CDR2 is FQNNGV. The CDR3 extends over 16 amino acids. Written as DNA, the CDR3 is TGTGCCAGCAGCTCCCGGCAGGGGGGGAATAATTCACCCCTCCACTTT. This sequence encodes CASSSRQGGNNSPLHF. The full variable domain, with the rest looked up from reference TRBV11-2 and TRBJ1-6, is EAGVAQSPRYKIIEKRQSVAFWCNPISGHATLYWYQQILGQGPKLLIQFQNNGVVDDSQLPKDRFSAERLKGVDSTLKIQPAKLEDSAVYLCASSSRQGGNNSPLHFGNGTRLTVT.

This clonotype was seen repeatedly, ten times or more. The V gene is TRBV12-3 or TRBV12-4, the J gene TRBJ2-3; D remains unclear. The CDR3 covers 12 residues. Deletions cut 4 bases from V and 7 bases from J, with 9 bases between. The CDR3 bases are TGTGCCAGCAGTTCCGATATCAATACGCAGTATTTT. Amino acids: CASSSDINTQYF.

The chain has TRBV6-1 and TRBJ2-1, with 10 positions matching TRBD2. Losses at the gene ends were 6 bases for V and 6 bases for J; bases not matched to a gene: 14. The CDR3 totals 17 residues. Germline V gives CDR1 MNHNS, CDR2 SASEGT. This chain's CDR3 is CASRNTSGLAVANEQFF. Written as DNA, the CDR3 is TGTGCCAGCAGAAACACCAGCGGACTAGCGGTGGCCAATGAGCAGTTCTTC.

A few counts support this clonotype. The chain joins TRBV19 to TRBJ2-3; D gene uncertain. CDR1 and CDR2 (germline): LNHDA, SQIVND (reference sequence). There are 14 residues in the CDR3. Trimming took 4 bases from V and 6 from J, leaving 14 bases between them. CDR3 residues: CASSRTHLLDTQYF. As DNA, the CDR3 is TGTGCCAGTAGTAGGACCCACTTGTTGGATACGCAGTATTTT.

This clonotype has a count of ten or more. CDR3 DNA: TGTGCCTGGAGTACCCCCTCAGTATACGAGCAGTACTTC. It translates to CAWSTPSVYEQYF. The chain is built from TRBV30 and TRBJ2-7; D is uncertain. CDR3 size: 13 residues. Trimming pared 2 bases from V and 4 bases from J, leaving 12 bases between. Per germline, CDR1 GTSNPN and CDR2 SVGIG (reference sequence).

J is TRBJ1-2 and V is TRBV7-8; possibly TRBD1 for D (5 bases). Trimming left V 5 bases short and J 1 base short, with 17 bases between. The CDR3 totals 16 residues. Germline-derived CDR1 and CDR2 are SGHVS and FQNEAQ. The CDR3 region has the DNA TGTGCCAGCAGCCCGACCCAGGACACAATTAACTATGGCTACACCTTC. It yields the protein CASSPTQDTINYGYTF. The full variable domain, its missing parts supplied by reference TRBV7-8 and TRBJ1-2, is GAGVSQSPRYKVAKRGQDVALRCDPISGHVSLFWYQQALGQGPEFLTYFQNEAQLDKSGLPSDRFFAERPEGSVSTLKIQRTQQEDSAVYLCASSPTQDTINYGYTFGSGTRLTVV.

The rearrangement joins TRBV4-1 to TRBJ1-1, with 7 positions matching TRBD1. From germline, CDR1 is MGHRA and CDR2 YSYEKL. V lost 4 bases, J lost 6 bases, and 14 bases stayed unmatched. The CDR3 is 16 amino acids. The chain's CDR3 is CASSRQGTALDSEAFF. CDR3 sequence (DNA): TGCGCCAGCAGCCGGCAAGGGACAGCTTTGGACTCTGAAGCTTTCTTT.

This clonotype has at least ten counts. This rearrangement joins TRBV2 to TRBJ2-1, with D possibly being TRBD2 (6 bases). Germline V gene data show CDR1 as SNHLY and CDR2 as FYNNEI. V lost 4 bases to trimming and J lost 0 bases, with 13 bases between them. The CDR3 runs to 16 residues. The CDR3 coding sequence is TGTGCCAGCAGTGTTGGCGGGGAGAGCTCCTACAATGAGCAGTTCTTC. This gives the protein CASSVGGESSYNEQFF.

This clonotype was detected only a few times. The gene calls are TRBV19 and TRBJ2-2; 9 bases line up with TRBD1. The CDR3 runs to 22 residues. Germline V gene data show CDR1 as LNHDA and CDR2 as SQIVND (reference sequence). V lost 6 bases, J lost 4 bases, and 27 bases stayed unmatched. CDR3 DNA sequence: TGTGCCAGTAGATTCGGAAAATTAAAAGGACAGGGGAGGCTTTGGGGCACCGGGGAGCTGTTTTTT. This sequence encodes CASRFGKLKGQGRLWGTGELFF.

As concerns this clonotype: A read error may be the cause here, since a much bigger clone is one base away. The V and J genes are TRBV2 and TRBJ1-5; D is undetermined. Trimming took off 4 bases at V and 7 bases at J, with 8 bases between the two ends. The CDR3 has 12 residues. Germline values: CDR1 SNHLY, CDR2 FYNNEI. CDR3 loop: CASSGDGQPQHF. The CDR3 DNA sequence: TGTGCCAGCAGTGGTGATGGACAGCCCCAGCATTTT.

Remarks on this clonotype: A read error may explain this, as a much larger clone is one base away. The rearrangement uses TRBV28 and TRBJ1-4, with 9 bases identical to TRBD1. J gave up 7 bases and V 6 bases, and 9 bases lay outside the gene matches. The CDR3 has 15 residues. Germline assignment: CDR1 MDHEN and CDR2 SYDVKM. This CDR3 is CASRSSGTGSEKLFF. In DNA form, the CDR3 reads TGTGCCAGCAGATCCTCCGGGACAGGGAGTGAAAAACTGTTTTTT.

Ten or more counts support this clonotype. This chain links TRBV7-6 with TRBJ1-3; D might be TRBD1 (5 bases). The V gene's germline CDR1 is SGHVS and CDR2 FNYEAQ. CDR3 size: 17 residues. V was shortened by 1 base and J by 3 bases, with 16 bases between the two germline ends. CDR3 loop: CASSLDSGASGGNTIYF. Here the CDR3 DNA reads TGTGCCAGCAGCTTAGACTCCGGGGCTTCGGGTGGAAACACCATATATTTT.

This clonotype was detected many times. The chain is built from TRBV7-2 and TRBJ2-3; 10 nucleotides line up with TRBD2. The germline V gene has CDR1 SGHTA and CDR2 FQGNSA. The junction had 3 bases not matched to a gene; V was cut back by 5 bases and J by 1 base. This CDR3 contains 15 residues. The DNA for the CDR3 is TGTGCCAGCAGCAAAGGACTAGCGGGCACAGATACGCAGTATTTT. This sequence encodes CASSKGLAGTDTQYF.

This clonotype was seen many times. The V and J genes are TRBV27 and TRBJ1-1; perhaps TRBD1 as D (5 bases). Germline lookup yields CDR1 MNHEY and CDR2 SMNVEV (reference sequence). The CDR3 runs 15 residues. V was trimmed by 7 bases and J by 1 base, leaving 16 bases between them. CDR3 sequence: CASKFTVDRNTEAFF. In DNA form, the CDR3 reads TGTGCCAGCAAGTTTACAGTAGACAGGAACACTGAAGCTTTCTTT.

This clonotype showed up many times. The chain is built from TRBV20-1 and TRBJ1-1, with D tentatively TRBD1 (6 bases). This CDR3 comprises 13 residues. CDR1 and CDR2 from the germline V gene are DFQATT and SNEGSKA (reference sequence). The ends were cut back, 5 bases at V and 4 bases at J, with 14 bases in the middle. CDR3 in amino acids: CSAGRGESTEAFF. DNA for the CDR3: TGCAGTGCTGGGAGGGGGGAGAGCACTGAAGCTTTCTTT.

V and J are TRBV2 and TRBJ2-2; D may correspond to TRBD1 or TRBD2 (5 bases each). This CDR3 has 14 amino acids. The V gene lost 6 bases and the J gene lost 4 bases, with 12 bases spanning the gap. The germline V gene encodes CDR1 SNHLY and CDR2 FYNNEI. The CDR3 sequence is CASRGTALTGELFF. Written as DNA, the CDR3 is TGTGCCAGCAGGGGGACGGCGCTCACCGGGGAGCTGTTTTTT.

This clonotype was observed at least ten times. The rearrangement uses TRBV29-1 and TRBJ2-3, with D perhaps matching TRBD2 (6 bases). The ends were cut back, 6 bases at V and 0 bases at J, with 16 bases in the middle. The germline V gene encodes CDR1 SQVTM and CDR2 ANQGSEA. This CDR3 comprises 15 residues. The CDR3 sequence is CSVIGTSASTDTQYF. Here the CDR3 DNA reads TGCAGCGTGATTGGGACTTCCGCTAGCACAGATACGCAGTATTTT.